The entry below describes one T cell receptor beta chain. In the original analysis: Using reference gene primer amplification, nucleated cell counts were estimated. TCRdb keeps only in-frame clones here, not all; method: immunoSEQ multiplex PCR. V, J and clone size are taken as reported in that table, and D and trimming were inferred from the DNA itself. Of approximately 89,000 clones listed, more than 75% are singletons. This entry belongs to a study of blood T cell repertoires in COVID-19. On the study more broadly: Collection of acute and convalescent COVID-19 samples took place in the United States, Italy and Spain.

The CDR3 covers 14 residues. Germline values: CDR1 GTSNPN, CDR2 SVGIG (reference sequence). V shed 2 bases and J 7 bases; nucleotides not matched to a gene: 8. This receptor was obtained from a woman aged 70-85 years with acute or convalescent COVID-19. The sample comprised peripheral blood. The chain joins TRBV30 to TRBJ2-1; 7 bases match TRBD1. The CDR3: CAWSRGGAGNEQFF. CDR3 bases: TGTGCCTGGAGTCGAGGGGGCGCAGGGAATGAGCAGTTCTTC.